One and the same sample provided the 13 T cell receptor beta chains below, sequenced in a study of blood T cells in healthy people across ages. Combining a sample-barcoded 5' primer with a J-beta primer mix, a second PCR ran for about 6 to 11 cycles. In TCRdb, the 5' RACE reads were re-called with MiXCR into one record per CDR3 protein. The sample lists approximately 1.5 million distinct CDR3 sequences, around 35% occurring once. The sample taken for sequencing was blood. The origin of the receptors is a young woman in good health.

CDR3 region: CSARVGHRTRYEQYF. For the CDR3, the DNA is TGCAGTGCTAGAGTAGGCCACCGAACGAGATACGAGCAGTACTTC. The chain uses TRBV20-1 and TRBJ2-7; D not certain. The CDR3 extends over 15 amino acids. Trimming removed 1 base from V and 4 bases from J, with 17 bases in between. From germline, CDR1 is DFQATT and CDR2 SNEGSKA (reference sequence).

A few counts support this clonotype. J is TRBJ2-7 and V is TRBV6-5, with D possibly called TRBD1 or TRBD2 (6 bases each). CDR1 and CDR2 from the germline V gene are MNHEY and SVGAGI. The V end lost 4 bases, the J end lost 2 bases, and 15 bases lay between the germline ends. The CDR3 sequence is 15 residues long. The CDR3 spells CASSSGGGLAYEQYF. For the CDR3, the DNA is TGTGCCAGCAGTTCCGGAGGGGGGCTCGCCTACGAGCAGTACTTC.

The V and J genes are TRBV2 and TRBJ2-3; perhaps D is TRBD1 or TRBD2 (6 bases each). Germline assignment: CDR1 SNHLY and CDR2 FYNNEI. Trimming removed 6 bases from V and 0 bases from J, with 13 bases in between. The CDR3 contains 15 residues. The CDR3 sequence is CASRWGRGSTDTQYF. The CDR3, as DNA: TGTGCCAGCAGGTGGGGGCGGGGAAGCACAGATACGCAGTATTTT.

This clonotype was recorded at least ten times. V usage is TRBV27 and J usage is TRBJ1-1; D remains unclear. The V end was cut by 1 base, the J end by 1 base, with 7 bases between. The CDR3 extends over 14 amino acids. Germline loops: CDR1 MNHEY, CDR2 SMNVEV (reference sequence). The CDR3 loop is CASSLFRGNTEAFF. CDR3 coding DNA: TGTGCCAGCAGTTTATTTCGGGGGAACACTGAAGCTTTCTTT.

The chain employs TRBV7-8 and TRBJ2-6; the match to TRBD2 covers 7 bases. J gave up 8 bases and V 1 base, and 8 bases lay outside the gene matches. CDR1 and CDR2 from the germline V gene are SGHVS and FQNEAQ. The CDR3 has 16 amino acids. The DNA for the CDR3 is TGTGCCAGCAGCTTAGTGGTGGGAGGGCCCCCCAACGTCCTGACTTTC. Amino acid sequence: CASSLVVGGPPNVLTF.

V usage is TRBV20-1 and J usage is TRBJ1-6; no clear D gene. Deletions cut 7 bases from V and 4 bases from J, with 11 bases between. Germline V CDR1 and CDR2: DFQATT, SNEGSKA (reference sequence). The CDR3 covers 13 residues. CDR3 bases: TGCAGTGGCATAGATCCTTATAATTCACCCCTCCACTTT. Protein product: CSGIDPYNSPLHF.

This clonotype was seen only a few times. With a much larger clone just one base away, this may be a read error. The genes are TRBV5-1 and TRBJ1-1, with D tentatively TRBD1 (5 bases). The germline CDR1 and CDR2 sequences are SGHRS and YFSETQ. The length of the CDR3 is 14 residues. Trimming cost V 4 bases and J 4 bases, with 14 bases left between them. The chain's CDR3 is CASSPPNGGTEAFF. CDR3 in DNA: TGCGCCAGCAGCCCCCCCAATGGGGGCACTGAAGCTTTCTTT. The variable domain in full, with the rest retrieved from reference TRBV5-1 and TRBJ1-1, is KAGVTQTPRYLIKTRGQQVTLSCSPISGHRSVSWYQQTPGQGLQFLFEYFSETQRNKGNFPGRFSGRQFSNSRSEMNVSTLELGDSALYLCASSPPNGGTEAFFGQGTRLTVV.

This clonotype was observed at least ten times. V is TRBV30 and J is TRBJ1-1; D possibly corresponds to TRBD1 (6 bases). The V gene lost 5 bases and the J gene lost 9 bases, with 13 bases spanning the gap. CDR3 length: 11 amino acids. The germline V gene has CDR1 GTSNPN and CDR2 SVGIG (reference sequence). DNA of the CDR3: TGTGCCTGGGACTTCCAGGGGAAAGCTTTCTTT. The encoded protein is CAWDFQGKAFF.

This clonotype was seen many times. The chain carries TRBV7-2 and TRBJ2-7; 10 bases are a match to TRBD2. V shed 5 bases, J shed 2 bases, and the junction held 6 bases outside the gene matches. Germline lookup yields CDR1 SGHTA and CDR2 FQGNSA. The CDR3 covers 15 residues. This CDR3 is CASSRTSGVPYEQYF. The DNA for the CDR3 is TGTGCCAGCAGCCGGACTAGCGGAGTACCCTACGAGCAGTACTTC.

This clonotype was detected only a few times. The chain couples TRBV6-1 to TRBJ2-3; 7 bases line up with TRBD1. The CDR3 sequence is 14 residues long. After removal of 5 bases from V and 0 bases from J, the junction contained 2 bases not matched to a gene. Germline CDR1 reads MNHNS; CDR2 reads SASEGT. The DNA for the CDR3 is TGTGCCAGCAGTAAACAGGGGAGCACAGATACGCAGTATTTT. It yields the protein CASSKQGSTDTQYF.

The chain carries TRBV9 and TRBJ2-6; D is possibly TRBD1 (6 bases). The CDR3 is made up of 19 amino acids. The ends were cut back, 0 bases at V and 0 bases at J, with 16 bases in the middle. From germline, CDR1 is SGDLS and CDR2 YYNGEE. The CDR3 region has the DNA TGTGCCAGCAGCGTAGGACGACAGGAAAGTTCCTCTGGGGCCAACGTCCTGACTTTC. Translating it yields CASSVGRQESSSGANVLTF.

This clonotype was recorded a few times. The J gene is TRBJ2-7, the V gene TRBV20-1; 7 bases are a match to TRBD2. The V gene end was trimmed by 1 base and the J gene end by 6 bases; junction bases not matched to a gene: 6. CDR1 and CDR2 (germline): DFQATT, SNEGSKA (reference sequence). The CDR3 is 13 residues long. The CDR3 nucleotides read TGCAGTGCTAGAGGGAGCGGGATGGGCGAGCAGTACTTC. Translating it yields CSARGSGMGEQYF.

This rearrangement joins TRBV6-1 to TRBJ2-2; D gene ambiguous. Germline loops: CDR1 MNHNS, CDR2 SASEGT. The CDR3 consists of 16 residues. Trimming shortened V by 1 base and J by 8 bases, and 17 bases separated the two germline ends. CDR3 coding DNA: TGTGCCAGCAGTGAAGGGGATGGCCTCCAAATGGGGGAGCTGTTTTTT. Residues: CASSEGDGLQMGELFF.